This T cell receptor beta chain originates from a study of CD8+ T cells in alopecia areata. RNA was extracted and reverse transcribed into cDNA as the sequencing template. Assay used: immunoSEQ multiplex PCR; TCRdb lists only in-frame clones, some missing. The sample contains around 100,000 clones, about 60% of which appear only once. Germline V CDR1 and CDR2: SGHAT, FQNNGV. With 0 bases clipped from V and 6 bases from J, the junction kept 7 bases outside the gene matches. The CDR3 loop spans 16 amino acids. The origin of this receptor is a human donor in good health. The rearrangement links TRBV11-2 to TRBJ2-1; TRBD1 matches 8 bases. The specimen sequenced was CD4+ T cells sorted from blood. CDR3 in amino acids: CASSLDLAGGRNEQFF. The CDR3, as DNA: TGTGCCAGCAGCTTAGATCTCGCAGGGGGCCGCAATGAGCAGTTCTTC.